This passage covers 12 T cell receptor beta chains from one sample sequenced in a study of T-cell memory formation after mild COVID-19. In TCRdb, the 5' RACE reads were re-called with MiXCR into one record per CDR3 protein. The sample consists of some 440,000 distinct CDR3 sequences, roughly 25% of them appearing once. Sequencing input: PBMCs or a T cell subset sorted from them (not recorded which). Receptor source: an adult woman who had mild COVID-19 (a few samples of this study predate the infection). Cell type and time point are not known.

This clonotype was observed a handful of times. The chain has TRBV9 and TRBJ2-7; TRBD1 aligns across 7 bases. The germline CDR1 and CDR2 sequences are SGDLS and YYNGEE. The CDR3 length is 15 residues. J gave up 3 bases and V 0 bases, and 6 bases lay outside the gene matches. CDR3: CASSVAPTGNYEQYF. The CDR3 DNA reads as TGTGCCAGCAGCGTAGCCCCGACAGGGAACTACGAGCAGTACTTC.

V and J are TRBV5-1 and TRBJ2-1; 8 bases line up with TRBD2. CDR1 is SGHRS, CDR2 YFSETQ, per germline. The CDR3 has 17 residues. The trim removed 0 bases at V and 4 bases at J, leaving 9 bases unmatched. The CDR3 region is CASSLGTAGGFYNEQFF. The CDR3 DNA is TGCGCCAGCAGCTTGGGAACGGCGGGAGGCTTTTACAATGAGCAGTTCTTC.

The V and J genes are TRBV7-6 and TRBJ2-5; D gene ambiguous. The CDR3 runs to 13 residues. Trimming shortened V by 5 bases and J by 1 base, and 8 bases separated the two germline ends. Germline V gene lookup returns CDR1 SGHVS and CDR2 FNYEAQ. CDR3 region: CASSRQIQETQYF. As DNA, the CDR3 is TGTGCCAGCAGCCGCCAAATCCAAGAGACCCAGTACTTC.

The chain links TRBV6-6 to TRBJ2-1; no clear D gene. This CDR3 is 13 amino acids long. Looked up from germline, CDR1 is MNHNY and CDR2 is SVGAGI (reference sequence). Between the trimmed V and J ends, which lost 4 bases and 7 bases, there was a span of 11 bases. The CDR3 sequence is CASSSTPLNEQFF. Written as DNA, the CDR3 is TGTGCCAGCAGTTCGACCCCCTTAAATGAGCAGTTCTTC.

This clonotype turned up a few times. In DNA form, the CDR3 reads TGTGCCAGCAGCTTATATGGACAGGGGCGAGATACGCAGTATTTT. This codes for CASSLYGQGRDTQYF. The chain carries TRBV11-2 and TRBJ2-3; 9 nucleotides match TRBD1. The CDR3 contains 15 residues. The V and J ends lost 2 bases and 5 bases, in that order; junction bases with no gene match: 5. Germline CDR1 reads SGHAT; CDR2 reads FQNNGV.

This chain links TRBV5-1 with TRBJ2-5; no definite D call. This CDR3 comprises 11 residues. Trimming left V 3 bases short and J 5 bases short, with 5 bases between. The V gene's germline CDR1 is SGHRS and CDR2 YFSETQ. CDR3 DNA sequence: TGCGCCAGCAGCTCCGCGGAGACCCAGTACTTC. As protein: CASSSAETQYF. The full variable domain, rest sourced from reference TRBV5-1 and TRBJ2-5, is KAGVTQTPRYLIKTRGQQVTLSCSPISGHRSVSWYQQTPGQGLQFLFEYFSETQRNKGNFPGRFSGRQFSNSRSEMNVSTLELGDSALYLCASSSAETQYFGPGTRLLVL.

The CDR3, as DNA: TGCAGCGTTGAGAAACTAGCGGGAGTAAATGAGCAGTTCTTC. Its translation: CSVEKLAGVNEQFF. The chain joins TRBV29-1 to TRBJ2-1, with 11 bases fitting TRBD2. The trim removed 3 bases at V and 7 bases at J, leaving 5 bases unmatched. The germline gives CDR1 SQVTM, CDR2 ANQGSEA. The CDR3 runs 14 residues.

The V call is TRBV6-6, the J call TRBJ2-5; TRBD1 is a possible D gene (5 bases). Germline V gene lookup returns CDR1 MNHNY and CDR2 SVGAGI (reference sequence). Trimming left V 6 bases short and J 2 bases short, with 10 bases between. CDR3 size: 13 residues. This CDR3 reads CASRKGVQETQYF. CDR3 in DNA: TGTGCCAGCAGAAAAGGGGTGCAAGAGACCCAGTACTTC.

The V and J genes are TRBV4-3 and TRBJ2-7, with D tentatively TRBD1 or TRBD2 (5 bases each). Germline lookup yields CDR1 LGHNA and CDR2 YSLEER. The germline V and J ends were trimmed by 0 bases and 5 bases, with 17 bases remaining between them. The CDR3 has 16 amino acids. CDR3 region: CASSQDTRRDDNEQYF. DNA for the CDR3: TGCGCCAGCAGCCAAGATACACGCAGGGACGACAACGAGCAGTACTTC.

This clonotype was found a few times. The gene calls are TRBV4-2 and TRBJ2-7; D gene ambiguous. Trimming took 3 bases from V and 5 from J, leaving 20 bases between them. The CDR3 consists of 16 residues. Germline loops: CDR1 LGHNA, CDR2 YNFKEQ. DNA for the CDR3: TGTGCCAGCAGCCACATTTTCGACGGAAAGCCCCACGAGCAGTACTTC. Translation gives CASSHIFDGKPHEQYF.

This clonotype has just a few counts. V and J are TRBV10-3 and TRBJ1-2; a possible D gene is TRBD1 (5 bases). The germline CDR1 and CDR2 sequences are ENHRY and SYGVKD. The ends were cut back, 6 bases at V and 8 bases at J, with 19 bases in the middle. CDR3 length: 14 amino acids. In DNA form, the CDR3 reads TGTGCCATCAGCCCGGGGCCGGGGGGAGAAGGCTACACCTTC. Translated, it gives CAISPGPGGEGYTF.

The chain recombines TRBV12-3 or TRBV12-4 with TRBJ1-2; TRBD1 is a possible D gene (5 bases). The CDR3 length is 11 residues. The germline V and J ends were trimmed by 5 bases and 8 bases, with 9 bases remaining between them. CDR3 loop: CASSPGHGYTF. The CDR3 region has the DNA TGTGCCAGCAGTCCTGGACACGGCTACACCTTC.